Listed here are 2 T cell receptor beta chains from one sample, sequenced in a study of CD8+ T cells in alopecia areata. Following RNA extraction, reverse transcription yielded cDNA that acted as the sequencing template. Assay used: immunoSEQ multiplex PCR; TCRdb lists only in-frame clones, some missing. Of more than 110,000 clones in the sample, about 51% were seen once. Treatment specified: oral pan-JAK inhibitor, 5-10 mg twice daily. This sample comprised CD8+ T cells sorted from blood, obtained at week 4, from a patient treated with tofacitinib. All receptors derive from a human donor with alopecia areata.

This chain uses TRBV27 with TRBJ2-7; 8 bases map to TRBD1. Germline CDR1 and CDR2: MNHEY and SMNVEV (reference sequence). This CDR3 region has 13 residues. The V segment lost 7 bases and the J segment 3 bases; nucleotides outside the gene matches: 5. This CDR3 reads CASKGTGDYEQYF. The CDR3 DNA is TGTGCCAGCAAGGGGACAGGAGACTACGAGCAGTACTTC.

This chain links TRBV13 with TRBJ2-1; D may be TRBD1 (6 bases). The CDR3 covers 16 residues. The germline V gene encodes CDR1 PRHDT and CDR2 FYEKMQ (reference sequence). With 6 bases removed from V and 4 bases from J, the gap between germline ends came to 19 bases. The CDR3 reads CASSGSTRDKYNEQFF. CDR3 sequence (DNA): TGTGCCAGCAGTGGAAGCACCCGGGACAAGTACAATGAGCAGTTCTTC.